The 9 T cell receptor beta chains given below trace back to one sample, sequenced in a study of T cells in Graves' hyperthyroidism and ophthalmopathy. The investigators amplified TCR beta CDR3 regions from RNA transcripts. With the HTBI primer set, the TCR CDR3 went through a first round of RT-PCR. Via MiXCR, TCRdb re-called the multiplex PCR reads, giving one row per CDR3 protein. The sample shows around 440,000 distinct CDR3 sequences, approximately 15% of them seen only once. Sequencing input: blood. Receptors originate from a woman aged 18 to 35 with Graves' hyperthyroidism.

The rearrangement joins TRBV24-1 to TRBJ2-1; 8 positions match TRBD1. Trimming at V came to 3 bases and at J to 4 bases, leaving 16 bases not matched to a gene. This CDR3 has 19 amino acids. Germline V CDR1 and CDR2: KGHDR, SFDVKD. The CDR3 protein is CATSDASRPGTGDYNEQFF. In nucleotides, the CDR3 is TGTGCCACCAGTGATGCCTCACGTCCCGGGACAGGCGATTACAATGAGCAGTTCTTC.

This clonotype showed up many times. V is TRBV6-5 and J is TRBJ2-7; D not certain. This CDR3 has 12 amino acids. Germline loops: CDR1 MNHEY, CDR2 SVGAGI. V gave up 2 bases and J gave up 7 bases, with 9 bases separating them. The CDR3 DNA sequence: TGTGCCAGCAGTTACGGGCCTGAGGAGCAGTACTTC. Its translation: CASSYGPEEQYF.

In its sample, this clonotype was seen a few times. The V call is TRBV7-2, the J call TRBJ2-2, with TRBD2 matching 10 bases. V lost 3 bases to trimming and J lost 9 bases; unmatched junction nucleotides: 7. This CDR3 spans 15 amino acids. Germline values: CDR1 SGHTA, CDR2 FQGNSA. The CDR3 spells CASSLSGGAIRELFF. CDR3 bases: TGTGCCAGCAGCTTGAGCGGGGGGGCCATACGGGAGCTGTTTTTT.

This clonotype has ten or more counts. The chain recombines TRBV7-9 with TRBJ2-7; D gene unclear. CDR1 and CDR2 from the germline V gene are SEHNR and FQNEAQ (reference sequence). V shed 1 base and J shed 2 bases, with 12 bases lying between them. CDR3 length equals 15 residues. CDR3 DNA: TGTGCCAGCAGCTTAGAGACAACTTCCACCTACGAGCAGTACTTC. Translation: CASSLETTSTYEQYF. Full variable domain (missing parts from reference TRBV7-9 and TRBJ2-7): DTGVSQNPRHKITKRGQNVTFRCDPISEHNRLYWYRQTLGQGPEFLTYFQNEAQLEKSRLLSDRFSAERPKGSFSTLEIQRTEQGDSAMYLCASSLETTSTYEQYFGPGTRLTVT.

This clonotype occurred a few times. This rearrangement joins TRBV13 to TRBJ2-2; 10 bases line up with TRBD2. Losses at the gene ends were 5 bases for V and 6 bases for J; bases not matched to a gene: 6. Germline lookup yields CDR1 PRHDT and CDR2 FYEKMQ (reference sequence). The CDR3 totals 15 residues. The CDR3 reads CASSPAGGIAGELFF. CDR3 DNA: TGTGCCAGCAGCCCAGCGGGAGGGATAGCCGGGGAGCTGTTTTTT.

The sample holds many counts of this clonotype. The chain employs TRBV6-2 or TRBV6-3 and TRBJ2-1; D uncertain. The CDR3 totals 13 residues. V was clipped by 7 bases and J by 7 bases, with 14 bases between them. Germline-derived CDR1 and CDR2 are MNHEY and SVGEGT. The CDR3 loop reads CASKGPHGNEQFF. The CDR3, as DNA: TGTGCCAGCAAAGGTCCCCACGGGAATGAGCAGTTCTTC.

The rearrangement links TRBV12-3 or TRBV12-4 to TRBJ2-7, with 7 positions matching TRBD1. The CDR3 runs 15 residues. V shed 3 bases and J 4 bases; nucleotides not matched to a gene: 9. In nucleotides, the CDR3 is TGTGCCAGCAGTTTCCAGGAAGGGGGCGGGTACGAGCAGTACTTC. Translating gives CASSFQEGGGYEQYF.

As to this clonotype: It is likely a read error, because the conserved phenylalanine at the end of the CDR3 is missing. This chain links TRBV12-5 with TRBJ1-4; weak D call: TRBD1 (6 bases). CDR3 size: 15 residues. The germline gives CDR1 LGHNT, CDR2 FRNRAP. Trimming removed 2 bases from V and 2 bases from J, with 9 bases in between. In DNA form, the CDR3 reads TGTGCTAGTGGTTTGTCGGGGGGCACTAATGAAAAACTGTTTCTT. It specifies CASGLSGGTNEKLFL.

There are many counts of this clonotype. The chain combines TRBV12-3 or TRBV12-4 with TRBJ2-3; a weak D match, TRBD1 (6 bases). There are 14 residues in the CDR3. Trimming stripped 10 bases from V and 5 bases from J, with 19 bases between. CDR3 coding DNA: TGTGCCACCCAGGACAGTCGGGGTGGAGATACGCAGTATTTT. As protein: CATQDSRGGDTQYF.